Each of the 13 T cell receptor beta chains below was sequenced from the same sample in a study of early T cells in non-severe SARS-CoV-2 infection. TCRdb fed the 5' RACE reads into MiXCR, producing one record per CDR3 protein. The sample shows some 64,000 distinct CDR3 sequences, more than 7% of them seen only once. Here the sequenced sample was whole blood, taken at baseline. These receptors originate from an adult who was a healthcare worker with PCR-confirmed SARS-CoV-2 infection or an uninfected control (not recorded which).

This clonotype appeared a few times. The rearrangement links TRBV6-1 to TRBJ2-7; D may be TRBD1 (6 bases). Trimming took 2 bases from V and 7 from J, leaving 21 bases between them. CDR1 MNHNS and CDR2 SASEGT come from the germline V gene. The CDR3 totals 16 residues. The CDR3 loop is CASSESSDSRGREQYF. CDR3 in DNA: TGTGCCAGCAGTGAATCTTCGGACAGTCGTGGCAGGGAGCAGTACTTC.

V gene TRBV20-1 combines with J gene TRBJ2-5, with D hard to call. The V end lost 4 bases, the J end lost 0 bases, and 12 bases lay between the germline ends. There are 14 residues in the CDR3. Germline V CDR1 and CDR2: DFQATT, SNEGSKA (reference sequence). CDR3 in DNA: TGCAGTGCTACCCTCTTCTTAAACCAAGAGACCCAGTACTTC. Protein sequence: CSATLFLNQETQYF.

Only a few counts were recorded for this clonotype. The chain combines TRBV12-3 or TRBV12-4 with TRBJ2-3; 8 bases are shared with TRBD2. CDR3 size: 14 residues. Trimming removed 7 bases from V and 0 bases from J; junction bases left unmatched: 3. CDR3 nucleotide sequence: TGTGCCAGCATCCCTAGCGGGAGCACAGATACGCAGTATTTT. Translation: CASIPSGSTDTQYF.

This clonotype was detected only a few times. The gene calls are TRBV28 and TRBJ2-1, with 9 bases that match TRBD2. V was pared by 2 bases and J by 4 bases, with 6 bases of the junction left unmatched. CDR3 length: 16 amino acids. Germline loops: CDR1 MDHEN, CDR2 SYDVKM. The CDR3 loop reads CASSLTGGRVYNEQFF. CDR3 DNA sequence: TGTGCCAGCAGTTTAACCGGCGGGAGGGTTTACAATGAGCAGTTCTTC.

This sequence joins TRBV11-3 and TRBJ2-1; D not certain. In germline, CDR1 is SGHNT, CDR2 YENEEA. This CDR3 has 12 residues. Trimming took 3 bases from V and 7 from J, leaving 7 bases between them. The CDR3: CASSLNGNEQFF. The CDR3 DNA reads TGTGCCAGCAGCTTGAACGGGAATGAGCAGTTCTTC.

This clonotype was detected many times. The V and J genes are TRBV20-1 and TRBJ2-1; 10 bases fit TRBD2. Trimming removed 7 bases from V and 6 bases from J; junction bases left unmatched: 6. The germline gives CDR1 DFQATT, CDR2 SNEGSKA (reference sequence). The CDR3 has 13 amino acids. Here the CDR3 reads CSGLAGERNEQFF. CDR3 DNA: TGCAGTGGGCTAGCGGGAGAACGCAATGAGCAGTTCTTC.

J is TRBJ1-1 and V is TRBV5-1; 8 positions agree with TRBD1. The CDR3 extends over 14 amino acids. Germline V lookup: CDR1 SGHRS, CDR2 YFSETQ. V lost 4 bases, J lost 7 bases, and 9 bases stayed unmatched. The CDR3 reads CASSEQGEYCEAFF. The CDR3 coding sequence is TGCGCCAGCAGCGAACAGGGGGAATACTGTGAAGCTTTCTTT.

Only a few counts were recorded for this clonotype. The rearrangement uses TRBV10-3 and TRBJ2-1, with TRBD2 identical over 12 bases. V was pared by 4 bases and J by 0 bases, with 7 bases of the junction left unmatched. Germline CDR1 reads ENHRY; CDR2 reads SYGVKD. The CDR3 has 18 amino acids. CDR3: CAISATSGSDSSYNEQFF. As DNA, the CDR3 is TGTGCCATCAGTGCGACTAGCGGGAGTGACAGCTCCTACAATGAGCAGTTCTTC.

This clonotype was detected many times. The rearrangement uses TRBV7-8 and TRBJ2-3; D call uncertain. Trimming removed 2 bases from V and 2 bases from J, with 14 bases in between. CDR3 length: 16 amino acids. Germline lookup yields CDR1 SGHVS and CDR2 FQNEAQ. The CDR3 DNA follows: TGTGCCAGCAGCTTACTGCACCTACTAATCACAGATACGCAGTATTTT. This sequence encodes CASSLLHLLITDTQYF. Full variable domain (rest looked up from reference TRBV7-8 and TRBJ2-3): GAGVSQSPRYKVAKRGQDVALRCDPISGHVSLFWYQQALGQGPEFLTYFQNEAQLDKSGLPSDRFFAERPEGSVSTLKIQRTQQEDSAVYLCASSLLHLLITDTQYFGPGTRLTVL.

There are a few counts of this clonotype. The J gene is TRBJ2-1, the V gene TRBV6-2 or TRBV6-3; D might be TRBD2 (6 bases). The germline gives CDR1 MNHEY, CDR2 SVGEGT. V was pared by 0 bases and J by 6 bases, with 21 bases between. The CDR3 loop spans 18 amino acids. As DNA, the CDR3 is TGTGCCAGCAGTTACTCCCTAGCGCTTAACTGGAGGGGCAATGAGCAGTTCTTC. Translated: CASSYSLALNWRGNEQFF.

The sample holds many counts of this clonotype. The chain links TRBV6-1 to TRBJ2-7; D is undetermined. V lost 5 bases and J 3 bases, leaving 14 bases between the germline ends. Germline V CDR1 and CDR2: MNHNS, SASEGT. The CDR3 has 14 amino acids. In nucleotides, the CDR3 is TGTGCCAGCAGTCACTCTGATGATATCTACGAGCAGTACTTC. Protein product: CASSHSDDIYEQYF.

The chain links TRBV7-8 to TRBJ1-6; D ambiguous. From germline, CDR1 is SGHVS and CDR2 FQNEAQ. The CDR3 length is 16 residues. Trimming pared 9 bases from V and 0 bases from J, leaving 15 bases between. The CDR3 region has the DNA TGTGCCAGTAGCGCGGCCCCCAGCTCCTATAATTCACCCCTCCACTTT. It specifies CASSAAPSSYNSPLHF.

In its sample, this clonotype was seen a few times. The rearrangement joins TRBV14 to TRBJ2-3; TRBD2 might be the D (6 bases). This CDR3 contains 15 residues. The V gene lost 1 base and the J gene lost 2 bases, with 10 bases spanning the gap. In germline, CDR1 is SGHDN, CDR2 FVKESK. The CDR3 region has the DNA TGTGCCAGCAGCCAAGGGGTAGCGGACACAGATACGCAGTATTTT. It translates to CASSQGVADTDTQYF.